This T cell receptor (beta chain) is drawn from a study of T cell changes during pregnancy in multiple sclerosis. Profiling relied on immunoSEQ multiplex PCR, and the TCRdb table lists in-frame clones only, not all of them. The sample records 35,000 to 45,000 clones, more than 85% being singletons. Per the germline V gene, CDR1 is SEHNR and CDR2 is FQNEAQ (reference sequence). The CDR3 sequence is 13 residues long. The germline V and J ends were trimmed by 4 bases and 7 bases, with 14 bases remaining between them. The specimen was CD8+ T cells from peripheral blood mononuclear cells, collected before pregnancy. This sequence joins TRBV7-9 and TRBJ2-7; the D gene is possibly TRBD1 (6 bases). The sequence derives from a female donor with multiple sclerosis, enrolled in a pregnancy study. The DNA of the CDR3 is TGTGCCAGCAGCTCGGACAGTACTTGGGAGCAGTACTTC. Its translation: CASSSDSTWEQYF.